The entry below describes one TCR beta chain. The antigen is not known. This record belongs to a study of cytomegalovirus exposure and HLA in healthy donors. Study-level findings and limits: Common viral pathogens seemed, in a later analysis, to connect with several of the most significant clusters.

Donors counted as nominally healthy when sampled, yet unrecorded immune exposures were likely. The PCR contained 60 Vbeta and 13 Jbeta primers. Authors' data handling: The count from a later analysis was some 83 million unique TCR beta chains, 9.5 million to 11 million of them shared. Clones were sequenced by immunoSEQ multiplex PCR, and TCRdb holds only the in-frame ones, with some missing. That table furnishes V, J and clone size, whereas the DNA furnished D and trimming. The sample consists of over 100,000 clones, under 85% of them appearing once. V was clipped by 7 bases and J by 0 bases, with 18 bases between them. The CDR3 is made up of 16 amino acids. The V gene's germline CDR1 is SNHLY and CDR2 FYNNEI.

The sequenced sample was PBMCs. The TCR comes from a male donor in good health and CMV-seropositive. V gene TRBV2 combines with J gene TRBJ1-2; no reliable D call. Here the CDR3 DNA reads TGTGCCAGCATGAGGATCAACACTCCAGCTAACTATGGCTACACCTTC. As protein: CASMRINTPANYGYTF. Drawing the rest from reference TRBV2 and TRBJ1-2, the complete variable domain is EPEVTQTPSHQVTQMGQEVILRCVPISNHLYFYWYRQILGQKVEFLVSFYNNEISEKSEIFDDQFSVERPDGSNFTLKIRSTKLEDSAMYFCASMRINTPANYGYTFGSGTRLTVV.